This T cell receptor (beta chain) was recovered during a study of blood T cell repertoires in COVID-19. The wider study: The origin of the acute and convalescent COVID-19 samples was the United States, Italy and Spain. T cells, B-cell-depleted T cells, or PBMCs supplied cDNA or gDNA.

Original processing methods: Scientists estimated how many nucleated cells there were by amplifying reference gene primers. The protocol was immunoSEQ multiplex PCR, while the TCRdb copy is restricted to in-frame clones and leaves out a portion. V and J calls plus clone size are reproduced from that table; the DNA served to infer D and trimming. The sample has around 95,000 clones, roughly 84% seen once. Germline V gives CDR1 SGHVS, CDR2 FQNEAQ. Trimming shortened V by 5 bases and J by 1 base, and 11 bases separated the two germline ends. The CDR3 loop spans 14 amino acids. This sequence joins TRBV7-8 and TRBJ1-1; a possible D gene is TRBD1 (5 bases). Sequencing was done on a sample of peripheral blood. The TCR sequence derives from a human donor in a cohort sampled during active COVID-19. The DNA of the CDR3 is TGTGCCAGCAGCCCAGCTACAGGGAACACTGAAGCTTTCTTT. This encodes CASSPATGNTEAFF.